This T cell receptor (beta chain) was obtained from a study of blood T cell repertoires in COVID-19. Study background: From the United States, Italy and Spain came samples of acute and convalescent COVID-19. PBMCs, B-cell-depleted T cells, or T cells provided the cDNA or gDNA that made up the material.

As originally analysed: Estimated nucleated cell counts came from reference gene primer amplification. Profiling relied on immunoSEQ multiplex PCR, and the TCRdb table lists in-frame clones only, not all of them. Clone size and V and J calls were adopted from that table, with D and trimming inferred from the DNA. The data contain 100,000 to 150,000 clones, roughly 83% of them singletons. CDR1 and CDR2 (germline): LNHDA, SQIVND (reference sequence). V lost 1 base, J lost 0 bases, and 6 bases lay in between. The CDR3 is 14 amino acids. The sequence was collected from a human donor in a cohort sampled during active COVID-19. The chain carries TRBV19 and TRBJ1-1; no definite D call. Sequencing was carried out using peripheral blood. The CDR3 DNA reads TGTGCCAGTAGTATAGGGGGAGTGAACACTGAAGCTTTCTTT. Translated: CASSIGGVNTEAFF. The full variable domain, its missing parts supplied by reference TRBV19 and TRBJ1-1, is DGGITQSPKYLFRKEGQNVTLSCEQNLNHDAMYWYRQDPGQGLRLIYYSQIVNDFQKGDIAEGYSVSREKKESFPLTVTSAQKNPTAFYLCASSIGGVNTEAFFGQGTRLTVV.